One T cell receptor (beta chain) is described in this entry. This clone was detected only once. There is no known antigen for this receptor. Qualities for individual bases were not recorded, and no much larger clone is one base off. Other DNA sequences in the same sample also yield this CDR3. The source of the sample is a study of blood T cell repertoires in COVID-19 (dated by TCRdb to the early 2020s). A note on the overall study: Samples covering the acute and convalescent phases of COVID-19 were provided by collaborators in the United States, Italy and Spain. The prospective study material was composed of cDNA or gDNA derived from T cells, B-cell-depleted T cells, or PBMCs. The dataset comprised deeply sampled blood TCRbeta repertoires from subjects exposed to, actively infected with, or recovered from COVID-19. A freely available public database, intended as a resource for researchers studying the immune response to SARS-CoV-2, is where the repertoires were released. The samples were drawn from two sources: the first 160 participants of the ongoing ImmuneRACE study, and some 1,300 subjects contributed by 6 global collaborators. Nearly every sample came with metadata listing a de-identified subject ID, COVID-19 status, age in years and sex. Where available, HLA class I and class II types were taken from metadata supplied by the sample provider and were not determined by assay-based typing. Here is what the overall study found, with its caveats: The quantity of clinical and demographic metadata differed by source and by participant and was supplied without curation.

TCRbeta CDR3 regions were amplified from genomic DNA using the immunoSEQ Assay, a bias-controlled multiplex PCR. The authors' pipeline ran thus. Within the assay, amplification of reference gene primers was used to estimate how many nucleated cells each sample contained. To quantify the absolute abundance of each unique TCRbeta CDR3 rearrangement, sequence reads were collapsed and filtered. For each sample, productive Simpson clonality was calculated by taking the square root of Simpson's diversity index across productive rearrangements. What TCRdb holds here is the immuneACCESS table cut down to in-frame rearrangements. Part of the clones is not present; checked against another copy, under half of the missing clones reflect an unresolved V gene, and the others are unexplained. D and trimming were read from the DNA, whereas the V and J calls and clone size are those reported in that table. The sample table holds a few hundred thousand clones, of which 80% to 85% were seen once. The top ten hold about 5% of the sample.

Participants in the prospective study were aged roughly 18 to 100 years, lived in some 24 United States geographic areas, and enrolled through a virtual design. To assign participants to cohorts, the prospective study relied on clinical history that participants themselves reported in a screening survey and a study questionnaire. Exposed participants had been in contact with someone with a PCR-confirmed or clinician-diagnosed COVID-19 case within 2 weeks of study entry. In the prospective study, mobile phlebotomists collected whole blood, serum and a nasopharyngeal or oropharyngeal swab from each participant. Prospective study participants could optionally give additional blood draws and questionnaires over an approximately 2-month period. Prospective study blood samples were shipped either frozen or at room temperature before DNA extraction. The germline V gene yields SGHTA for CDR1 and FQGTGA for CDR2. V was cut back by 1 base and J by 0 bases, leaving a gap of 10 bases between them. Spanning cysteine to phenylalanine, the CDR3 consists of 16 amino acids. Here the CDR3 DNA is all that survives: 48 bases in frame from base 1.

The sequenced material came from PBMCs or T cells enriched from blood (not recorded which). The chain was built from TRBV7-3 and TRBJ2-1, and the D gene may be TRBD2, 5 bases matching. The source of this sequence is a man aged 35-49 years who had been exposed to COVID-19. The CDR3 protein: CASSLSGQSSYNEQFF. The DNA sequence is as follows: TGTGCCAGCAGCTTAAGCGGGCAGTCCTCCTACAATGAGCAGTTCTTC.